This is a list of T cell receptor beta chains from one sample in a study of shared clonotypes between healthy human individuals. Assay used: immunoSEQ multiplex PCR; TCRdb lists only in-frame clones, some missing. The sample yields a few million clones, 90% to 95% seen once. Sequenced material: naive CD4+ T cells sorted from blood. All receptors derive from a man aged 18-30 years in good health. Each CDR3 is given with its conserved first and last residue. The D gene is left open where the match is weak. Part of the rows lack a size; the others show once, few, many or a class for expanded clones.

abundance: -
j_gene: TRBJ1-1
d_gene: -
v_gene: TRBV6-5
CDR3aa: CASIEQGEAFF
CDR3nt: TGTGCCAGCATTGAACAGGGTGAAGCTTTCTTT

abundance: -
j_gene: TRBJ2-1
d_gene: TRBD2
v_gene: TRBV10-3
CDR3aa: CAISNSLSGTNNEQFF
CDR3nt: TGTGCCATCAGTAACTCCCTGAGCGGGACGAACAATGAGCAGTTCTTC

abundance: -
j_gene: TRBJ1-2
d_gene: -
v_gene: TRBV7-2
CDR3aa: CASSLAAADFYGYTF
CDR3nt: TGTGCCAGCAGCTTAGCGGCAGCCGACTTCTATGGCTACACCTTC

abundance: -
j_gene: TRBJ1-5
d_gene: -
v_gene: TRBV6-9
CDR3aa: CARYEKRQPQHF
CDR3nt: TGTGCCAGGTACGAGAAACGCCAGCCCCAGCATTTT

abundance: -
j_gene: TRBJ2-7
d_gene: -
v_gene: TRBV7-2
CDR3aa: CASRDSYEQYF
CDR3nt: TGTGCCAGCAGGGACAGCTACGAGCAGTACTTC

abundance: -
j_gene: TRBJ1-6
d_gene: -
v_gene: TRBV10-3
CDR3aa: CAISEYRLGDSPLHF
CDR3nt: TGTGCCATCAGTGAGTATAGACTCGGGGATTCACCCCTCCACTTT

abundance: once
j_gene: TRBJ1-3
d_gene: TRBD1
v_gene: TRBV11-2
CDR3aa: CASSWGQGFGNTIYF
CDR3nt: TGTGCCAGCAGCTGGGGACAGGGATTCGGAAACACCATATATTTT

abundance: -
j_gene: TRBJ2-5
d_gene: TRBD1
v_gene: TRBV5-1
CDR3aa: CASSLAGGRQETQYF
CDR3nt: TGCGCCAGCAGCTTGGCAGGGGGCCGCCAAGAGACCCAGTACTTC

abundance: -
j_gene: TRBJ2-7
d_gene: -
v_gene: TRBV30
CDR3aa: CAWSALNYEQYF
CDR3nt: TGTGCCTGGAGTGCCCTGAACTACGAGCAGTACTTC

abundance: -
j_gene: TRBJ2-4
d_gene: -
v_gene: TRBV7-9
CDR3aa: CASSLAGGNIQYF
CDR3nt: TGTGCCAGCAGCCTCGCTGGGGGAAACATTCAGTACTTC

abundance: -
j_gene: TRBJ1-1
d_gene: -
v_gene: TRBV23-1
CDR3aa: CASSQFPDLVPQAFF
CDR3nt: TGCGCCAGCAGTCAATTCCCTGATCTCGTTCCCCAAGCTTTCTTT

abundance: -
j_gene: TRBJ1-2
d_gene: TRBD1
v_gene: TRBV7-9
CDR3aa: CASSHRGVEGYTF
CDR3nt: TGTGCCAGCAGCCACAGGGGGGTGGAAGGCTACACCTTC

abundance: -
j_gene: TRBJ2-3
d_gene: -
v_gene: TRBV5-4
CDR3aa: CASSPGLDTDTQYF
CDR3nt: TGTGCCAGCAGCCCGGGACTGGACACAGATACGCAGTATTTT

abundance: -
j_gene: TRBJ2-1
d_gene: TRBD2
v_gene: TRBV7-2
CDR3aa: CASSLAGVYNEQFF
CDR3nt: TGTGCCAGCAGCCTAGCGGGAGTTTACAATGAGCAGTTCTTC

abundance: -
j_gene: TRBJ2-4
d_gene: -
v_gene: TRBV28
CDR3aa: CASSSRNIQYF
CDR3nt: TGTGCCAGCAGCAGCAGGAACATTCAGTACTTC

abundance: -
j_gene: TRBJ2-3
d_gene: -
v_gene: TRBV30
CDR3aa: CAWSVGSNTQYF
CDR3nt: TGTGCCTGGAGTGTGGGGTCGAATACGCAGTATTTT

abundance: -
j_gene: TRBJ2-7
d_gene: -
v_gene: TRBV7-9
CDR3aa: CASSLGTPYEQYF
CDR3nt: TGTGCCAGCAGCTTAGGCACACCCTACGAGCAGTACTTC

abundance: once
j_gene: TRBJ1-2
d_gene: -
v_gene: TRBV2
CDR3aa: CASSGRYAGSSYGYTF
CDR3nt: TGTGCCAGCAGTGGACGGTATGCGGGGTCGTCCTATGGCTACACCTTC

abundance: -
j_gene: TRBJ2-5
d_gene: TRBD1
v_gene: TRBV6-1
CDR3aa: CASDRAETQYF
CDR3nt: TGTGCCAGTGACAGGGCGGAGACCCAGTACTTC

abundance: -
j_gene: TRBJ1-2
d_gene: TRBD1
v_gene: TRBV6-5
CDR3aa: CASARDRVDGYTF
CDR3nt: TGTGCCAGCGCCCGGGACAGGGTGGATGGCTACACCTTC

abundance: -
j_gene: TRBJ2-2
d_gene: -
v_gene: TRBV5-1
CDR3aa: CASRNRFDTGELFF
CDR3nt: TGCGCCAGCAGAAACAGGTTTGACACCGGGGAGCTGTTTTTT

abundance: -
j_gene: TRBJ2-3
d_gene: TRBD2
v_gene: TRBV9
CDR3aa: CASSVRTSGGSDTQYF
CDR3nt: TGTGCCAGCAGCGTTAGGACTAGCGGGGGATCAGATACGCAGTATTTT

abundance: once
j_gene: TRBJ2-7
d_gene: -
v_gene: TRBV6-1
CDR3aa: CASSAGTRSYEQYF
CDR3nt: TGTGCCAGCAGCGCCGGGACACGGTCCTACGAGCAGTACTTC

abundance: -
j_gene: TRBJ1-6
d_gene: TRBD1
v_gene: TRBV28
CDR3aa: CASQTLGQGFSPLHF
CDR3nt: TGTGCCAGCCAGACCTTGGGACAGGGTTTCTCACCCCTCCACTTT

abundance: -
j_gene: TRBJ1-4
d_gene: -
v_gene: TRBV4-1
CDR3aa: CASVAWVSTNEKLFF
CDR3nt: TGCGCCAGCGTCGCTTGGGTTTCGACTAATGAAAAACTGTTTTTT

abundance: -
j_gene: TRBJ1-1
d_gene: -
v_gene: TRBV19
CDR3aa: CASSIRGYPNTEAFF
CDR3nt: TGTGCCAGTAGTATAAGAGGGTACCCGAACACTGAAGCTTTCTTT

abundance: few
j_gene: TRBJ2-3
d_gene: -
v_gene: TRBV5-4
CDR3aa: CASSLTAPTDTQYF
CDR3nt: TGTGCCAGCAGCTTGACAGCTCCCACAGATACGCAGTATTTT

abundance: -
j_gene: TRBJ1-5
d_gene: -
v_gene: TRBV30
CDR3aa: CAWSVGENQPQHF
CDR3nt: TGTGCCTGGAGTGTAGGGGAGAATCAGCCCCAGCATTTT

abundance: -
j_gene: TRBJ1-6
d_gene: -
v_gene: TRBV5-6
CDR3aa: CASSLPGTAENF
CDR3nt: TGTGCCAGCAGCTTACCCGGGACGGCGGAGAACTTT

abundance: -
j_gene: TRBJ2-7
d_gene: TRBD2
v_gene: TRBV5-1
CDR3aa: CASSLGTTAGGYYEQYF
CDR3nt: TGCGCCAGCAGCTTGGGGACGACGGCGGGGGGTTACTACGAGCAGTACTTC

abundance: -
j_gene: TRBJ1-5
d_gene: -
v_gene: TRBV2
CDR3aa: CASRRDSNQPQHF
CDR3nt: TGTGCCAGCAGGAGGGATAGCAATCAGCCCCAGCATTTT

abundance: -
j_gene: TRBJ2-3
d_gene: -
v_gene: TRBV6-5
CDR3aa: CASSLQGQGTDTQYF
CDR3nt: TGTGCCAGCAGCCTCCAGGGCCAAGGCACAGATACGCAGTATTTT

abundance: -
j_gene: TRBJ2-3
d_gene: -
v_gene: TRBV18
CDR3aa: CASSPQAAISTDTQYF
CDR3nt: TGTGCCAGCTCACCACAGGCAGCGATAAGTACAGATACGCAGTATTTT

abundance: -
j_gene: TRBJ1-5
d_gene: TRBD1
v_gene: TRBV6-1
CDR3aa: CASSEASGTAGQPQHF
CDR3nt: TGTGCCAGCAGTGAAGCGTCCGGGACAGCGGGCCAGCCCCAGCATTTT

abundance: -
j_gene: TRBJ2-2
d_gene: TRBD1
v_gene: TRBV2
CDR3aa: CASTGDRENTGELFF
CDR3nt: TGTGCCAGCACCGGGGACAGGGAGAACACCGGGGAGCTGTTTTTT

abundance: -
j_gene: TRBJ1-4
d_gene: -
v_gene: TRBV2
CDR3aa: CASITPSAGGLEKLFF
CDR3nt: TGTGCCAGCATTACCCCGTCCGCGGGTGGACTAGAAAAACTGTTTTTT

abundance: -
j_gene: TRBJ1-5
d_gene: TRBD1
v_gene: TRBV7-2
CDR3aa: CASSRQGLNNQPQHF
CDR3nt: TGTGCCAGCAGCCGACAGGGGCTGAACAATCAGCCCCAGCATTTT

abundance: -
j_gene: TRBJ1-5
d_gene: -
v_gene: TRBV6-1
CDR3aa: CASTSMLYSNQPQHF
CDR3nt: TGTGCCAGCACCTCTATGTTATATAGCAATCAGCCCCAGCATTTT

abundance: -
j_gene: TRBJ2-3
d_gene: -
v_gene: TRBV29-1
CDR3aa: CSVEGGGDTQYF
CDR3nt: TGCAGCGTTGAAGGAGGGGGAGATACGCAGTATTTT

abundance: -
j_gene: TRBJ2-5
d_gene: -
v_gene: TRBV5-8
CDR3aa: CASSLAAYQETQYF
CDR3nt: TGTGCCAGCAGCTTGGCGGCTTACCAAGAGACCCAGTACTTC

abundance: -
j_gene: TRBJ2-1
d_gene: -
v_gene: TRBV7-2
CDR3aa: CASSTRGGVVEQFF
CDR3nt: TGTGCCAGCAGCACACGGGGCGGGGTAGTTGAGCAGTTCTTC

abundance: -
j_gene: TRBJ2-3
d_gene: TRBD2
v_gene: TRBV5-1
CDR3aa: CASSSLSGGATDTQYF
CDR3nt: TGCGCCAGCAGCTCACTTAGCGGGGGGGCTACAGATACGCAGTATTTT

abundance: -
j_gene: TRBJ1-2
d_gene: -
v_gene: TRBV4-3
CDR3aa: CASSQDLGGGNYGYTF
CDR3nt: TGCGCCAGCAGCCAAGATCTAGGCGGTGGAAACTATGGCTACACCTTC

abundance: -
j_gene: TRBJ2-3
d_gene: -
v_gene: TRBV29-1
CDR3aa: CSVDGGEQISTDTQYF
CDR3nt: TGCAGCGTTGACGGGGGAGAACAGATCAGCACAGATACGCAGTATTTT

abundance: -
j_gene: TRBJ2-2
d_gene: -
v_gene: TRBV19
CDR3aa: CASSRFTGELFF
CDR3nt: TGTGCCAGTAGTCGGTTTACCGGGGAGCTGTTTTTT

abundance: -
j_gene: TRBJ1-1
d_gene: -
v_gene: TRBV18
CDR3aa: CASSPSGLMNTEAFF
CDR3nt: TGTGCCAGCTCACCATCCGGGTTGATGAACACTGAAGCTTTCTTT

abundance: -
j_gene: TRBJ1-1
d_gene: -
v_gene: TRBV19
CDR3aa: CASGQVHTEAFF
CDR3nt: TGTGCCAGTGGGCAAGTCCACACTGAAGCTTTCTTT

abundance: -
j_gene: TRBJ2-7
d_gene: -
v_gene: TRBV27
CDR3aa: CASSRIGHYEQYF
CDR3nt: TGTGCCAGCAGTCGGATAGGGCACTACGAGCAGTACTTC

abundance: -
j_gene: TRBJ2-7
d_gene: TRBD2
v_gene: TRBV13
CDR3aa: CASSSTSGGKSSYEQYF
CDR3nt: TGTGCCAGCAGCTCGACTAGCGGGGGGAAGAGCTCCTACGAGCAGTACTTC

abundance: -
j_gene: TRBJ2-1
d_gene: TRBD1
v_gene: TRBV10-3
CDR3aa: CAINWTGHFYNEQFF
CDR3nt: TGTGCCATCAATTGGACAGGGCATTTCTACAATGAGCAGTTCTTC